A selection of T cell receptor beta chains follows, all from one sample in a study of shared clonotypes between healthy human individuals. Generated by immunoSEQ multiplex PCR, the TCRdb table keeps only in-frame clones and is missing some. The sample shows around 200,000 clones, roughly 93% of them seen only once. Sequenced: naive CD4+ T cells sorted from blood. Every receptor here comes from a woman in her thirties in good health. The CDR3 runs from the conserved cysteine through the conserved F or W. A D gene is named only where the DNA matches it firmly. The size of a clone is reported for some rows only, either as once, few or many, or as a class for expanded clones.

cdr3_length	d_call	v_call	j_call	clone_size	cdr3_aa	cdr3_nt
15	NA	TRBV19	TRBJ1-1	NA	CASRPHGGRETEAFF	TGTGCCAGTAGACCTCACGGGGGGCGAGAGACTGAAGCTTTCTTT
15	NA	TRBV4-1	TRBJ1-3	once	CASSQEGGFRNTIYF	TGCGCCAGCAGCCAGGAAGGAGGTTTTCGAAACACCATATATTTT
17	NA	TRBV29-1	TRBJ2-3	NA	CSAAPVVQARYTDTQYF	TGCAGCGCTGCCCCGGTGGTACAGGCCCGTTACACAGATACGCAGTATTTT
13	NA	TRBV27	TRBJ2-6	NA	CASTNSGANVLTF	TGTGCCAGCACCAACTCTGGGGCCAACGTCCTGACTTTC
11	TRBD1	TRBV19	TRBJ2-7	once	CASTYRGEQYF	TGTGCCAGTACATACAGGGGAGAGCAGTACTTC
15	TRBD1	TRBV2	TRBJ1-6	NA	CASKGQGLWNSPLHF	TGTGCCAGCAAAGGACAGGGCCTGTGGAATTCACCCCTCCACTTT
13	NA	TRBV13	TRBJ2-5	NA	CASSPFPQETQYF	TGTGCCAGCAGCCCATTTCCCCAAGAGACCCAGTACTTC
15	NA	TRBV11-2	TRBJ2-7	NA	CASSLGGGGDYEQYF	TGTGCCAGCAGCTTAGGGGGAGGCGGGGACTACGAGCAGTACTTC
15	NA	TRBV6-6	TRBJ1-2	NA	CASSPPARVGYGYTF	TGTGCCAGCAGTCCCCCGGCCAGGGTAGGCTATGGCTACACCTTC
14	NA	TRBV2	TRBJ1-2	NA	CASRVDTTNYGYTF	TGTGCCAGCAGAGTCGATACAACTAACTATGGCTACACCTTC
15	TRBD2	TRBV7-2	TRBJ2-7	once	CASSLFPSGIYEQYF	TGTGCCAGCAGCTTATTTCCTAGCGGGATCTACGAGCAGTACTTC
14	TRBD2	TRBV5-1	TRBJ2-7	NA	CASSFREVPYEQYF	TGCGCCAGCAGCTTTCGGGAGGTGCCCTACGAGCAGTACTTC
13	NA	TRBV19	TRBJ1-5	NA	CASQGQTNQPQHF	TGTGCCAGCCAAGGACAGACAAATCAGCCCCAGCATTTT
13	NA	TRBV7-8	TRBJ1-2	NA	CASSLGIGYGYTF	TGTGCCAGCAGCTTAGGCATCGGGTATGGCTACACCTTC
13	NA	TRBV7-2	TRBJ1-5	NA	CASTYRINQPQHF	TGTGCCAGCACATATAGGATCAATCAGCCCCAGCATTTT
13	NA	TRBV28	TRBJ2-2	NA	CASSSGHTGELFF	TGTGCCAGCAGCTCCGGGCACACCGGGGAGCTGTTTTTT
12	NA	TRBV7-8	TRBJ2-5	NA	CASSSLEATQYF	TGTGCCAGCAGCTCACTAGAAGCGACCCAGTACTTC
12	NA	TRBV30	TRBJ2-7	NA	CAWSVGGYEQYF	TGTGCCTGGAGTGTAGGAGGGTACGAGCAGTACTTC
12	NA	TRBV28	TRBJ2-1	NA	CASLYPPNEQFF	TGTGCCAGCCTATACCCTCCCAATGAGCAGTTCTTC
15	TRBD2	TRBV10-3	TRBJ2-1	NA	CATSGLADKNNEQFF	TGTGCCACCTCGGGACTAGCGGACAAGAACAATGAGCAGTTCTTC
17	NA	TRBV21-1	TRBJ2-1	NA	CASSKIRGATPINEQFF	TGTGCCAGCAGCAAAATAAGAGGAGCTACCCCGATCAATGAGCAGTTCTTC
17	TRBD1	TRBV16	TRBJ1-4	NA	CASSPTSDRGTNEKLFF	TGTGCCAGCAGCCCAACATCTGACAGGGGAACTAATGAAAAACTGTTTTTT
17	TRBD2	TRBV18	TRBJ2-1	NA	CASSTSGLAGGHNEQFF	TGTGCCAGCTCAACTTCGGGACTAGCGGGAGGGCACAATGAGCAGTTCTTC
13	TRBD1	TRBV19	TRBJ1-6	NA	CASARDRDSPLHF	TGTGCCAGTGCCCGGGACAGGGATTCACCCCTCCACTTT
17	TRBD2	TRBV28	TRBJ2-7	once	CASTPTREGNRAYEQYF	TGTGCCAGCACTCCTACCCGGGAGGGCAACAGAGCCTACGAGCAGTACTTC
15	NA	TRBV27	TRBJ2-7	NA	CASSLRRESTYEQYF	TGTGCCAGCAGTTTAAGGCGGGAATCGACCTACGAGCAGTACTTC
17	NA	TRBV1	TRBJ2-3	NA	CTSSQEGLGVSTDTQYF	TGCACCAGCAGCCAAGAAGGGCTGGGAGTTAGCACAGATACGCAGTATTTT
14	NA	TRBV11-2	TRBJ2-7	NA	CASSPWTKVYEQYF	TGTGCCAGCAGCCCATGGACTAAAGTCTACGAGCAGTACTTC
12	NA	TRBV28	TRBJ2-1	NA	CASSRAEYEQFF	TGTGCCAGCAGTCGGGCGGAGTATGAGCAGTTCTTC
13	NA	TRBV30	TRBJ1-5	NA	CAWSVKSNQPQHF	TGTGCCTGGAGTGTAAAGAGCAATCAGCCCCAGCATTTT
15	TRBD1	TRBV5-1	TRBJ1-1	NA	CASSLLTGTNTEAFF	TGCGCCAGCAGTTTACTGACAGGGACAAACACTGAAGCTTTCTTT